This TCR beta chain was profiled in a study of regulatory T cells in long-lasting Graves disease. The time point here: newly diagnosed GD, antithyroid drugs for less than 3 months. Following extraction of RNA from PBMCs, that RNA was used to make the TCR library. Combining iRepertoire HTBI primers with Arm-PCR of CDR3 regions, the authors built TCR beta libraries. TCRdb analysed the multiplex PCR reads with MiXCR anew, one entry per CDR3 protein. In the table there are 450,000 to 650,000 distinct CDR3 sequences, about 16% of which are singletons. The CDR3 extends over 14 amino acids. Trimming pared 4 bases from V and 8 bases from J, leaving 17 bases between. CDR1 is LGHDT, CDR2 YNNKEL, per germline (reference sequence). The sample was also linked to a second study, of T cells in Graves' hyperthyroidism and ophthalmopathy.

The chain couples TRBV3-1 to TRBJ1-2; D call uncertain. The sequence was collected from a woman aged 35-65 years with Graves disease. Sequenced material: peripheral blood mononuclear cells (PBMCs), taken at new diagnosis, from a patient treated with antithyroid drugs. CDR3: CASSLQAFGGGYTF. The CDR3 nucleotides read TGTGCCAGCAGCCTCCAGGCCTTCGGAGGGGGCTACACCTTC.